This T cell receptor (beta chain) was retrieved from a study of CD8+ T cells in alopecia areata. Background on the study: Roughly 6-10-week-old female C3H/HeJ mice were grafted with skin from spontaneously alopecic approximately 6-13-month-old C3H/HeJ graft donors.

This clone came up many times. Gene names denote mouse genes. The sequence runs out 4 residues before the end of the CDR3; the remainder is reconstructed from the germline J gene. Following extraction, RNA underwent reverse transcription to cDNA, which served as the sequencing template. Sequenced by immunoSEQ multiplex PCR; TCRdb stores in-frame clones only, minus some. Sampling found 90,000 to 130,000 clones, none seen once. V was pared by 3 bases and J by 1 base, with 3 bases of the junction left unmatched. The CDR3 runs to 16 residues. Germline lookup yields CDR1 NNHDY and CDR2 SYVADS. Input material: lesional skin. This sequence joins TRBV13-3 and TRBJ2-2; 10 positions agree with TRBD2. This clonotype originated in a C3H/HeJ mouse with alopecia areata. The MHC haplotype recorded for the strain is H2-k. The sequenced CDR3 bases are TGTGCCAGCAGTGTCCGGGACTGGGGAAACACCGGG. Its translation: CASSVRDWGNTG. The whole CDR3 region reads CASSVRDWGNTGQLYF.